This TCR beta chain comes out of a study of CD8+CD57+ T cells in acquired aplastic anemia. The table lists this clonotype with many counts. Patients chosen for sequencing had shown CD8+CD57+ cell expansion by flow cytometry. The enrolled patients all had severe acquired aplastic anemia. Genomic DNA provided the template from which TCR beta VDJ and CDR3 profiles were obtained. TCRdb passed the reads through MiXCR, listing each CDR3 protein once. This table has around 200,000 distinct CDR3 sequences, nearly 50% appearing once. The CDR3 totals 13 residues. V lost 6 bases and J 6 bases, leaving 12 bases between the germline ends.

The source is a human donor with aplastic anemia. The sequencing input was sorted CD4+, CD8+, or CD8+CD57+ T cells (not recorded which) from PBMCs. The chain links TRBV12-3 or TRBV12-4 to TRBJ1-5; D is unresolved. This CDR3 is CASSAGGSQPQHF. The CDR3 bases are TGTGCCAGCAGCGCAGGCGGATCTCAGCCCCAGCATTTT.